The rows below give T cell receptor beta chains drawn from one sample of a study of PD-1 blockade in classical Hodgkin lymphoma. The repertoire was sequenced with immunoSEQ multiplex PCR; TCRdb's copy has only in-frame clones and lacks some. The sample carries about 58,000 clones, around 93% recorded once. Source: peripheral blood mononuclear cells (PBMCs), taken before the second cycle of nivolumab. All receptors come from a human donor with classical Hodgkin lymphoma. Each CDR3 is given with its conserved first and last residue. Fields, in order: CDR3 protein, CDR3 DNA, D gene, J gene, clone size, V gene. A D gene is named only where the DNA matches it firmly. Size values are once, few and many counts, or a class for expanded clones, and some rows have none.

CDR3: CASRMRRTGDLYEQYF; DNA: TGTGCCAGTCGGATGAGGAGGACAGGGGACCTCTACGAGCAGTACTTC; D: TRBD1; J: TRBJ2-7; size: NA; V: TRBV5-6
CDR3: CASSFEGRNEQFF; DNA: TGTGCCAGCAGCTTTGAGGGTAGGAATGAGCAGTTCTTC; D: NA; J: TRBJ2-1; size: NA; V: TRBV5-4
CDR3: CASSKRRGTSPSTDTQYF; DNA: TGTGCCAGCAGCAAACGCAGAGGGACTAGCCCTAGCACAGATACGCAGTATTTT; D: NA; J: TRBJ2-3; size: NA; V: TRBV21-1
CDR3: CASSSTLSDLYGYTF; DNA: TGTGCCAGCAGCTCGACCCTCTCAGATCTCTATGGCTACACCTTC; D: NA; J: TRBJ1-2; size: NA; V: TRBV7-9
CDR3: CASSYSGTGSEAFF; DNA: TGTGCCAGCAGTTACTCAGGGACAGGGTCTGAAGCTTTCTTT; D: TRBD1; J: TRBJ1-1; size: once; V: TRBV6-6
CDR3: CASSVGVGHRLSGANVLTF; DNA: TGTGCCAGCAGCGTAGGTGTAGGACACCGCCTCTCTGGGGCCAACGTCCTGACTTTC; D: NA; J: TRBJ2-6; size: NA; V: TRBV9
CDR3: CASSPWTSGGNNEQFF; DNA: TGTGCCAGCAGCCCCTGGACTAGCGGGGGAAACAATGAGCAGTTCTTC; D: TRBD2; J: TRBJ2-1; size: NA; V: TRBV7-6
CDR3: CASTGQGGEQYF; DNA: TGTGCCAGCACTGGACAGGGGGGCGAGCAGTACTTC; D: TRBD1; J: TRBJ2-7; size: NA; V: TRBV2
CDR3: CASSEPDRDEQYF; DNA: TGTGCCAGCAGTGAACCCGACAGGGACGAGCAGTACTTC; D: TRBD1; J: TRBJ2-7; size: NA; V: TRBV2
CDR3: CASSPGLAGGYEQYF; DNA: TGCGCCAGCAGCCCTGGACTAGCGGGAGGATACGAGCAGTACTTC; D: TRBD2; J: TRBJ2-7; size: NA; V: TRBV5-1